This TCR beta chain was documented in a study of control samples from healthy donors and cancer patients. The repertoire was sequenced with immunoSEQ multiplex PCR; TCRdb's copy has only in-frame clones and lacks some. The sample lists 150,000 or so clones; around 95% were seen once. From germline, CDR1 is MNHEY and CDR2 SVGAGI. J lost 0 bases, V lost 2 bases, and 5 bases had no gene match. There are 16 residues in the CDR3. This clonotype originated in a woman aged 60-75 years in good health. This chain uses TRBV6-5 with TRBJ1-1; 8 positions match TRBD1. The sequencing sample was made of blood. The CDR3 here is CASSYRQGAVNTEAFF. The CDR3 DNA reads as TGTGCCAGCAGTTACCGGCAGGGGGCTGTGAACACTGAAGCTTTCTTT.